Described below is a single TCR beta chain sequence and its context. There is no known antigen for this receptor. Per-base qualities were not stored, and no clone one base away is much larger. This sample is drawn from a study of blood T cell repertoires in COVID-19 (dated by TCRdb to about 2020). Some background on the complete study: Collaborator samples came from the United States, Italy and Spain and covered acute and convalescent phases of COVID-19. Deeply sampled blood TCRbeta repertoires from subjects exposed to, actively infected with, or recovered from COVID-19 were included in the dataset. Where available, HLA class I and class II types were obtained from metadata supplied by the sample provider rather than from assay-based typing. The repertoires were made available in a free public database intended to serve as a resource for research on the immune response to SARS-CoV-2. Samples were obtained from the ongoing ImmuneRACE study (first 160 participants) and from over a thousand subjects provided by 6 global collaborators. Nearly every sample came with metadata listing a de-identified subject ID, COVID-19 status, age in years and sex. The material from the prospective study consisted of cDNA or gDNA derived from T cells, B-cell-depleted T cells, or PBMCs. Summary of the overall study and its limitations: The quantity of clinical and demographic metadata differed by source and by participant and was supplied without curation.

Collaborating institutions collected whole blood in K2EDTA tubes following their own protocols. For TCRbeta analysis, collaborators shipped samples in one of three forms: frozen whole blood, isolated PBMCs, or DNA extracted from either of those sample types. TCRbeta CDR3 regions were amplified from genomic DNA by means of the immunoSEQ Assay, a bias-controlled multiplex PCR. On the authors' methods: Within the assay, amplification of reference gene primers was used to estimate how many nucleated cells each sample contained. To quantify the absolute abundance of each unique TCRbeta CDR3 rearrangement, sequence reads were collapsed and filtered. For each sample, productive Simpson clonality was calculated as the square root of Simpson's diversity index across productive rearrangements. TCRdb retrieved this table from immuneACCESS and kept in-frame rearrangements only. Not all clones are present; in checked studies, unresolved V genes account for under half, and no reason is known for the remainder. V, J and clone size are those of that table, while D and trimming were read from the DNA. The sample table lists fewer than 150,000 clones, more than 75% of them with a count of one. The top ten hold around 3.6% of the sample.

The CDR3 measures 9 amino acids from cysteine to phenylalanine. The only DNA kept is the CDR3, 27 bases in frame from the first base. V sheds 4 bases and J sheds 4 bases, leaving 2 bases between their ends. CDR1 and CDR2 are drawn from the germline V gene (reference sequence): DFQATT, SNEGSKA. This sequence uses TRBV20-1 and TRBJ2-7; no D gene call is confident. The sample consisted of peripheral blood. The sequence derives from a woman aged 55-69 years with acute or convalescent COVID-19. The bases are TGCAGTGCTACGTACGAGCAGTACTTC. Translated, this gives CSATYEQYF.